A selection of T cell receptor beta chains follows, all from one sample in a study of T cell repertoires in cytomegalovirus infection. TCRdb reprocessed the reads via MiXCR and lists one record per CDR3 protein. The sample has 680,000 or so distinct CDR3 sequences, 33% seen once. For these TCRs, the target antigens are not known. The sample here was cultured PBMCs, taken from culture after CMV antigen stimulation. These TCRs come from a human donor in good health (CMV status not recorded). Some clones in this sample may be carry-over from other donors' samples. The CDR3 runs from the conserved cysteine through the conserved F or W. Each record gives: clone size, D gene, J gene, V gene, CDR3 DNA, CDR3 protein. A D gene is named only where the DNA matches it firmly. Clone size is given for some rows only: seen once, a few or many times, or a class if the clone is expanded.

clone size: few; D gene: .; J gene: TRBJ1-1; V gene: TRBV7-2; CDR3 DNA: TGTGCCAGCAGCCCCCGTTCGGACAGTGAAGCTTTCTTT; CDR3 protein: CASSPRSDSEAFF
clone size: .; D gene: .; J gene: TRBJ2-7; V gene: TRBV11-3; CDR3 DNA: TGTGCCAGCAGCTCCTCCTCGGGGGAGCAGTACTTC; CDR3 protein: CASSSSSGEQYF
clone size: .; D gene: .; J gene: TRBJ1-2; V gene: TRBV20-1; CDR3 DNA: TGCAGTGCTACAGGACAGAGCTATGGCTACACCTTC; CDR3 protein: CSATGQSYGYTF
clone size: many; D gene: TRBD1; J gene: TRBJ2-7; V gene: TRBV7-2; CDR3 DNA: TGTGCCAGCAGCTTATCGGCGGGGACAGGGTCCTACGAGCAGTACTTC; CDR3 protein: CASSLSAGTGSYEQYF
clone size: .; D gene: TRBD2; J gene: TRBJ2-3; V gene: TRBV10-1; CDR3 DNA: TGCGCCAGCGGAGGACTAGCGGGAGATACGCAGTATTTT; CDR3 protein: CASGGLAGDTQYF
clone size: .; D gene: .; J gene: TRBJ1-1; V gene: TRBV12-3/TRBV12-4; CDR3 DNA: TGTGCCAGCAGTTTTGGGCAGGATCTAAAGCAGGGCAAAGCTTTCTTT; CDR3 protein: CASSFGQDLKQGKAFF
clone size: .; D gene: TRBD2; J gene: TRBJ2-7; V gene: TRBV5-1; CDR3 DNA: TGCGCCAGCAGGGTGTATTTCGGACTAGCGGATAGCTCCTACGAGCAGTACTTC; CDR3 protein: CASRVYFGLADSSYEQYF
clone size: .; D gene: TRBD1; J gene: TRBJ1-2; V gene: TRBV6-6; CDR3 DNA: TGTGCCAGCAGTAGACCGGGACAGGGGTTTGGCTACACCTTC; CDR3 protein: CASSRPGQGFGYTF
clone size: many; D gene: TRBD1; J gene: TRBJ1-5; V gene: TRBV7-6; CDR3 DNA: TGTGCCAGCAGCCCCGGACAGGGAGGTACCCATCAGCCCCAGCATTTT; CDR3 protein: CASSPGQGGTHQPQHF
clone size: .; D gene: .; J gene: TRBJ2-7; V gene: TRBV7-8; CDR3 DNA: TGTGCCAGCACCCGCGGGTCCGGGACGGGTGAGCAGTACTTC; CDR3 protein: CASTRGSGTGEQYF
clone size: once; D gene: .; J gene: TRBJ1-2; V gene: TRBV2; CDR3 DNA: TGTGCCAGCAGTGGCCCCTCGACACCAAACTATGGCTACACCTTC; CDR3 protein: CASSGPSTPNYGYTF
clone size: many; D gene: .; J gene: TRBJ2-2; V gene: TRBV7-2; CDR3 DNA: TGTGCCAGCCGCGCCGGCCGAAACACCGGGGAGCTGTTTTTT; CDR3 protein: CASRAGRNTGELFF
clone size: .; D gene: .; J gene: TRBJ1-6; V gene: TRBV20-1; CDR3 DNA: TGCAGTGCTTTGGTAGGCTCCTATAATTCACCCCTCCACTTT; CDR3 protein: CSALVGSYNSPLHF
clone size: few; D gene: TRBD2; J gene: TRBJ2-7; V gene: TRBV20-1; CDR3 DNA: TGCAGTGCCTATAGCGGGATCTCCTACGAGCAGTACTTC; CDR3 protein: CSAYSGISYEQYF
clone size: many; D gene: TRBD1; J gene: TRBJ1-1; V gene: TRBV12-3/TRBV12-4; CDR3 DNA: TGTGCCAGCAGTCGACAGGGGTTAGCTGAAGCTTTCTTT; CDR3 protein: CASSRQGLAEAFF
clone size: .; D gene: .; J gene: TRBJ1-1; V gene: TRBV18; CDR3 DNA: TGTGCCAGCTCACCCCGATCCTCCTATGGGAACACTGAAGCTTTCTTT; CDR3 protein: CASSPRSSYGNTEAFF
clone size: .; D gene: .; J gene: TRBJ2-1; V gene: TRBV6-2/TRBV6-3; CDR3 DNA: TGTGCCAGCAGATCCACAGGGCCCCGCTTCGAGCAGTTCTTC; CDR3 protein: CASRSTGPRFEQFF
clone size: few; D gene: .; J gene: TRBJ1-3; V gene: TRBV7-2; CDR3 DNA: TGTGCCAGCAGCTTAGCGGGGCAGGCTGGAAACACCATATATTTT; CDR3 protein: CASSLAGQAGNTIYF
clone size: few; D gene: .; J gene: TRBJ2-1; V gene: TRBV5-1; CDR3 DNA: TGCGCCAGCAGCTTGCTGCAGGGGCGGTACAATGAGCAGTTCTTC; CDR3 protein: CASSLLQGRYNEQFF
clone size: few; D gene: .; J gene: TRBJ2-3; V gene: TRBV11-2; CDR3 DNA: TGTGCCAGCAGACGACTGATTGGGTCTAGCACAGATACGCAGTATTTT; CDR3 protein: CASRRLIGSSTDTQYF
clone size: many; D gene: .; J gene: TRBJ2-1; V gene: TRBV7-2; CDR3 DNA: TGTGCCAGCAGCACGGGACCGATTTTCTCCTACAATGAGCAGTTCTTC; CDR3 protein: CASSTGPIFSYNEQFF
clone size: many; D gene: TRBD1; J gene: TRBJ2-6; V gene: TRBV7-2; CDR3 DNA: TGTGCCAGCAGCCTCGGACAGGTGACTGGGGCCAACGTCCTGACTTTC; CDR3 protein: CASSLGQVTGANVLTF
clone size: few; D gene: TRBD1; J gene: TRBJ1-2; V gene: TRBV10-3; CDR3 DNA: TGTGCCATCATGTCGAAGACAGGGGATGGCTACACCTTC; CDR3 protein: CAIMSKTGDGYTF
clone size: few; D gene: TRBD1; J gene: TRBJ2-3; V gene: TRBV20-1; CDR3 DNA: TGCAGTGCTAAGACCGACACAGGGGCAGATACGCAGTATTTT; CDR3 protein: CSAKTDTGADTQYF
clone size: .; D gene: .; J gene: TRBJ1-1; V gene: TRBV4-1; CDR3 DNA: TGCGCCAGCAGCCATCCCTTTTCCACTGAAGCTTTCTTT; CDR3 protein: CASSHPFSTEAFF
clone size: many; D gene: .; J gene: TRBJ1-4; V gene: TRBV7-9; CDR3 DNA: TGTGCCAGCAGCTTGGATGGGGCAACTAATGAAAAACTGTTTTTT; CDR3 protein: CASSLDGATNEKLFF
clone size: .; D gene: .; J gene: TRBJ1-1; V gene: TRBV20-1; CDR3 DNA: TGCAGTGCTAGAGATTTCCAAGGCGCCATGAACACTGAAGCTTTCTTT; CDR3 protein: CSARDFQGAMNTEAFF
clone size: few; D gene: TRBD1; J gene: TRBJ2-7; V gene: TRBV6-5; CDR3 DNA: TGTGCCAGCAGTTACTTCACAGGGGGGCAGAACGAGCAGTACTTC; CDR3 protein: CASSYFTGGQNEQYF
clone size: few; D gene: .; J gene: TRBJ1-1; V gene: TRBV19; CDR3 DNA: TGTGCCAGTAGTATGACAGTTATGAACACTGAAGCTTTCTTT; CDR3 protein: CASSMTVMNTEAFF
clone size: few; D gene: TRBD1; J gene: TRBJ1-1; V gene: TRBV11-2; CDR3 DNA: TGTGCCAGCAGCTTAGGAGATACAGGGACAGGTTATATGAACACTGAAGCTTTCTTT; CDR3 protein: CASSLGDTGTGYMNTEAFF
clone size: .; D gene: TRBD2; J gene: TRBJ2-1; V gene: TRBV20-1; CDR3 DNA: TGCAGTGCTCAGACTAGCAGATTGGATGAGCAGTTCTTC; CDR3 protein: CSAQTSRLDEQFF
clone size: many; D gene: .; J gene: TRBJ2-5; V gene: TRBV7-6; CDR3 DNA: TGTGCCAGCAGCTTTTCTTTACTGGGGCCTGGGGAGACCCAGTACTTC; CDR3 protein: CASSFSLLGPGETQYF
clone size: few; D gene: TRBD2; J gene: TRBJ2-5; V gene: TRBV7-8; CDR3 DNA: TGTGCCAGCAGAGCGGGAACCGAGAGGGTGGAGACCCAGTACTTC; CDR3 protein: CASRAGTERVETQYF
clone size: .; D gene: .; J gene: TRBJ2-5; V gene: TRBV7-6; CDR3 DNA: TGTGCCAGCAGCCCGGGACACCACCAAGAGACCCAGTACTTC; CDR3 protein: CASSPGHHQETQYF
clone size: few; D gene: .; J gene: TRBJ2-1; V gene: TRBV24-1; CDR3 DNA: TGTGCCACCAGTGGTCCTACAGGGAGCTCCTACAATGAGCAGTTCTTC; CDR3 protein: CATSGPTGSSYNEQFF
clone size: many; D gene: TRBD2; J gene: TRBJ2-5; V gene: TRBV7-2; CDR3 DNA: TGTGCCAGCAGCCCTTTGCGGGGAGGGCCGTCAGAGACCCAGTACTTC; CDR3 protein: CASSPLRGGPSETQYF
clone size: few; D gene: TRBD2; J gene: TRBJ2-1; V gene: TRBV4-1; CDR3 DNA: TGCGCCAGCAGCCAAGATCCGGACAGACCGACTAGCGGGGCTGAGCAGTTCTTC; CDR3 protein: CASSQDPDRPTSGAEQFF
clone size: .; D gene: .; J gene: TRBJ2-5; V gene: TRBV7-2; CDR3 DNA: TGTGCCAGCAGCTCCAAGAGGGGCGGCGCGGAGACCCAGTACTTC; CDR3 protein: CASSSKRGGAETQYF
clone size: .; D gene: TRBD1; J gene: TRBJ1-1; V gene: TRBV5-1; CDR3 DNA: TGCGCCAGCAGCTTGGGGGACAGCGACACTGAAGCTTTCTTT; CDR3 protein: CASSLGDSDTEAFF
clone size: .; D gene: .; J gene: TRBJ2-1; V gene: TRBV6-6; CDR3 DNA: TGTGCCAGCGGGAAAGGGGTAGCGGCCTCTCAAGAGCAGTTCTTC; CDR3 protein: CASGKGVAASQEQFF
clone size: many; D gene: .; J gene: TRBJ2-7; V gene: TRBV7-8; CDR3 DNA: TGTGCCAGCAGCGCCGGTGCCGGGACGGTTACCTACGAGCAGTACTTC; CDR3 protein: CASSAGAGTVTYEQYF
clone size: many; D gene: .; J gene: TRBJ2-3; V gene: TRBV6-1; CDR3 DNA: TGTGCCAGCAGGGGGCCGGGACCCAGGAAGGCAGATACGCAGTATTTT; CDR3 protein: CASRGPGPRKADTQYF
clone size: .; D gene: TRBD1; J gene: TRBJ2-2; V gene: TRBV2; CDR3 DNA: TGTGCCAGCAGAGGGGACAGGGGGCGCGTGCACGGGGAGCTGTTTTTT; CDR3 protein: CASRGDRGRVHGELFF
clone size: .; D gene: TRBD1; J gene: TRBJ2-7; V gene: TRBV5-6; CDR3 DNA: TGTGCCAGCAGCTCAGACAGGGTCTGGCAGTACTTC; CDR3 protein: CASSSDRVWQYF
clone size: .; D gene: TRBD2; J gene: TRBJ2-1; V gene: TRBV12-3/TRBV12-4; CDR3 DNA: TGTGCCAGCAGTTTACCCCTAGGTCGGGAGCGGGGCAATGAGCAGTTCTTC; CDR3 protein: CASSLPLGRERGNEQFF
clone size: .; D gene: .; J gene: TRBJ2-1; V gene: TRBV27; CDR3 DNA: TGTGCCAGCAGTTTCCCGGAACACAATGAGCAGTTCTTC; CDR3 protein: CASSFPEHNEQFF
clone size: few; D gene: TRBD2; J gene: TRBJ2-5; V gene: TRBV7-8; CDR3 DNA: TGTGCCAGCAGCCTTGAGCGGGAGGAGGAGACCCAGTACTTC; CDR3 protein: CASSLEREEETQYF
clone size: .; D gene: .; J gene: TRBJ2-3; V gene: TRBV19; CDR3 DNA: TGTGCCAGTAGTATTCTATCGGGAGACCCCACAGATACGCAGTATTTT; CDR3 protein: CASSILSGDPTDTQYF
clone size: few; D gene: TRBD1; J gene: TRBJ2-1; V gene: TRBV12-3/TRBV12-4; CDR3 DNA: TGTGCCAGCAGTTTTAGGACAGGGTCCGGTGAGCAGTTCTTC; CDR3 protein: CASSFRTGSGEQFF